This T cell receptor beta chain came from a study of regulatory and conventional T cells in RAG deficiency. Study outcomes and limitations: In Omenn syndrome, Treg and Tconv repertoires overlapped >90%.

Conventional CD4+ T cells were sorted from blood as CD25-low CD127-high cells. In regard to this clone: The target antigen is unknown.

The V gene lost 2 bases and the J gene lost 0 bases, with 15 bases spanning the gap. The CDR3 is 17 amino acids. From germline, CDR1 is SGHRS and CDR2 YFSETQ. TCRdb's copy holds only in-frame clones and misses some; the assay was immunoSEQ multiplex PCR. The sample lists some 21,000 clones, 85% to 95% occurring once. The same sample was also used in a study of regulatory T cells. That work contributes: Primers: 52 TRBV forward and 13 TRBJ reverse. Skewed V and J usage and few unique V-J pairs marked patient repertoires, most in Tregs.

The source of this sequence is a human donor in good health. This sequence joins TRBV5-1 and TRBJ2-1, with D perhaps TRBD1 (6 bases). Sequencing input: CD4+ T cells sorted from blood. DNA for the CDR3: TGCGCCAGCAGCTTACAGGCTCAGGGGAGCTCCTACAATGAGCAGTTCTTC. This translates into CASSLQAQGSSYNEQFF.